This TCR beta chain was identified in a study of neurological immune-mediated disorders. By share, this clonotype counts as medium-sized. Its target is not known. Synthesis of cDNA was performed by 5'RACE using 10-nucleotide random UMIs. Each CDR3 protein is one row after TCRdb ran MiXCR on the 5' RACE reads. The sample includes tens of thousands of distinct CDR3 sequences, over 6.5% of them seen just once. Study conclusions and caveats: There were no CDR3 amino acid sequences shared by expanded clones across subjects, a result suggesting private repertoires in all groups. HTLV-1-associated myelopathy led in TCR clonal expansion, while multiple sclerosis ranked lowest, below healthy controls.

CDR1 is SGHVS and CDR2 is FQNEAQ in the germline V gene. The CDR3 extends over 15 amino acids. V dropped 5 bases and J dropped 7; count of bases not matched to a gene: 10. The unsorted libraries were prepared from 2 million PBMCs (stored at -80 C). V gene TRBV7-8 combines with J gene TRBJ1-5; 8 bases map to TRBD1. The sequence was collected from a woman aged 35 to 49 in good health. The sequencing sample was made of PBMCs. CDR3 nucleotide sequence: TGTGCCAGCAGCCCGCAGGGGGCAAAAGTCCAGCCCCAGCATTTT. Protein product: CASSPQGAKVQPQHF.